The 32 T cell receptor beta chains listed next were all sequenced from one sample in a study of T cell changes during pregnancy in multiple sclerosis. The table came from immunoSEQ multiplex PCR; TCRdb's copy has only in-frame clones and leaves some out. The table lists approximately 79,000 clones, 93% of them singletons, with around 0.7% in the top ten. The sequencing used peripheral blood, collected in the second trimester of pregnancy. These receptors were collected from a female donor in good health, enrolled as a control in a pregnancy study.

The V gene is TRBV6-5, the J gene TRBJ2-7, with 10 bases lining up with TRBD1. The V gene's germline CDR1 is MNHEY and CDR2 SVGAGI. The CDR3 has 15 amino acids. The V segment lost 4 bases and the J segment 2 bases; nucleotides outside the gene matches: 5. CDR3: CASSLGTGDPYEQYF. The CDR3 DNA reads TGTGCCAGCAGTTTGGGGACAGGGGACCCCTACGAGCAGTACTTC.

The genes are TRBV4-2 and TRBJ2-3, with 7 positions matching TRBD2. V trimming: 0 bases; J trimming: 8 bases; junction bases outside the gene matches: 11. Germline values: CDR1 LGHNA, CDR2 YNFKEQ. This CDR3 region has 16 residues. CDR3 in amino acids: CASSQEPSGAERTQYF. DNA for the CDR3: TGTGCCAGCAGCCAAGAACCGAGCGGGGCCGAGCGTACGCAGTATTTT.

The CDR3 here is CASSPGTNTEAFF. CDR3 nucleotide sequence: TGTGCCAGCAGCCCCGGGACTAACACTGAAGCTTTCTTT. The chain carries TRBV7-6 and TRBJ1-1; tentative D call: TRBD1 (5 bases). The CDR3 consists of 13 residues. V lost 5 bases and J lost 2, with 9 bases in between. Germline CDR1 SGHVS, CDR2 FNYEAQ.

The V and J genes are TRBV5-4 and TRBJ1-2; tentative D call: TRBD1 (5 bases). Trimming took 0 bases from V and 2 from J, leaving 11 bases between them. The CDR3 runs 15 residues. Germline lookup yields CDR1 SGHNT and CDR2 YYREEE (reference sequence). CDR3 sequence (DNA): TGTGCCAGCAGCTTGGCTGGCAGGGTAAACTATGGCTACACCTTC. Encoded protein: CASSLAGRVNYGYTF.

This sequence joins TRBV7-2 and TRBJ1-6; D is ambiguous. The germline V gene encodes CDR1 SGHTA and CDR2 FQGNSA. The V and J ends lost 5 bases and 11 bases respectively, with 13 bases between them. There are 13 residues in the CDR3. The CDR3 coding sequence is TGTGCCAGCAGCCTCCTATCTATTCCACCCCTCCACTTT. Translating gives CASSLLSIPPLHF.

This sequence joins TRBV9 and TRBJ1-6, with unresolved D. Germline CDR1 and CDR2: SGDLS and YYNGEE. V lost 0 bases to trimming and J lost 1 base, with 5 bases between them. The CDR3 is 15 residues long. CDR3 amino acids: CASSVAGSYNSPLHF. The CDR3 bases are TGTGCCAGCAGCGTAGCCGGGTCCTATAATTCACCCCTCCACTTT. The variable domain in full, completed from reference TRBV9 and TRBJ1-6, reads DSGVTQTPKHLITATGQRVTLRCSPRSGDLSVYWYQQSLDQGLQFLIQYYNGEERAKGNILERFSAQQFPDLHSELNLSSLELGDSALYFCASSVAGSYNSPLHFGNGTRLTVT.

The rearrangement uses TRBV7-2 and TRBJ2-3; 8 positions agree with TRBD1. Germline CDR1 SGHTA, CDR2 FQGNSA. The V segment lost 5 bases and the J segment 0 bases; nucleotides outside the gene matches: 7. The CDR3 sequence is 16 residues long. This CDR3 is CASSLTGDRSTDTQYF. DNA of the CDR3: TGTGCCAGCAGCCTTACAGGGGACAGGAGCACAGATACGCAGTATTTT.

This chain joins TRBV19 and TRBJ1-1, with 8 bases aligning to TRBD1. After removal of 4 bases from V and 5 bases from J, the junction contained 9 bases not matched to a gene. This CDR3 is built from 15 residues. Germline CDR1 LNHDA, CDR2 SQIVND (reference sequence). The CDR3 DNA follows: TGTGCCAGTAGTACCGGACAGGGCAGAAGGACTGAAGCTTTCTTT. Residues: CASSTGQGRRTEAFF.

J is TRBJ2-7 and V is TRBV5-6, with no clear D. The germline V and J ends were trimmed by 2 bases and 7 bases, with 7 bases remaining between them. The CDR3 is 11 residues long. Germline values: CDR1 SGHDT, CDR2 YYEEEE. CDR3 coding DNA: TGTGCCAGCAGCTTCACTGGTGAGCAGTACTTC. This encodes CASSFTGEQYF.

The chain carries TRBV11-2 and TRBJ1-1; D ambiguous. Germline CDR1 and CDR2: SGHAT and FQNNGV. Deletions cut 2 bases from V and 7 bases from J, with 8 bases between. The length of the CDR3 is 12 residues. CDR3 protein: CASSLNRYEAFF. The CDR3 DNA reads as TGTGCCAGCAGCTTAAACCGGTATGAAGCTTTCTTT. The full variable domain, with the rest looked up from reference TRBV11-2 and TRBJ1-1, is EAGVAQSPRYKIIEKRQSVAFWCNPISGHATLYWYQQILGQGPKLLIQFQNNGVVDDSQLPKDRFSAERLKGVDSTLKIQPAKLEDSAVYLCASSLNRYEAFFGQGTRLTVV.

The chain links TRBV2 to TRBJ2-3; 7 nucleotides agree with TRBD2. From germline, CDR1 is SNHLY and CDR2 FYNNEI. This CDR3 has 15 residues. Germline trimming cut 6 bases from V and 2 bases from J; bases unmatched to any gene: 8. CDR3 in amino acids: CASSQRDLLTDTQYF. In nucleotides, the CDR3 is TGTGCCAGCAGCCAGCGGGACCTCCTCACAGATACGCAGTATTTT.

V is TRBV11-3 and J is TRBJ2-7; D gene unclear. Trimming stripped 4 bases from V and 6 bases from J, with 16 bases between. Germline CDR1 and CDR2: SGHNT and YENEEA. This CDR3 has 14 residues. DNA for the CDR3: TGTGCCAGCAGCTCCCCCCCCCGCGGTGTCGAGCAGTACTTC. Amino acids: CASSSPPRGVEQYF.

This chain links TRBV11-2 with TRBJ2-7, with no clear D. CDR1 and CDR2 (germline): SGHAT, FQNNGV. The CDR3 runs to 15 residues. The V end lost 0 bases, the J end lost 1 base, and 10 bases lay between the germline ends. The CDR3 DNA reads as TGTGCCAGCAGCTTAGATTACAGCCGATCCTACGAGCAGTACTTC. It specifies CASSLDYSRSYEQYF.

The chain combines TRBV5-4 with TRBJ1-4, with a tentative D call TRBD1 (6 bases). Germline values: CDR1 SGHNT, CDR2 YYREEE (reference sequence). Trimming pared 4 bases from V and 0 bases from J, leaving 13 bases between. This CDR3 contains 16 residues. Here the CDR3 reads CASSEPTGTTNEKLFF. CDR3 coding DNA: TGTGCCAGCAGCGAACCGACAGGCACAACTAATGAAAAACTGTTTTTT.

This chain uses TRBV5-5 with TRBJ2-5; D not certain. The CDR3 is 13 residues long. Between the trimmed V and J ends, which lost 4 bases and 0 bases, there was a span of 7 bases. The germline CDR1 and CDR2 sequences are SGHKS and YYEKEE (reference sequence). The CDR3 DNA sequence: TGTGCCAGCAGCCAAGAGTACCAAGAGACCCAGTACTTC. Its translation: CASSQEYQETQYF. The full variable domain, in which reference TRBV5-5 and TRBJ2-5 provide the parts outside the CDR3, is DAGVTQSPTHLIKTRGQQVTLRCSPISGHKSVSWYQQVLGQGPQFIFQYYEKEERGRGNFPDRFSARQFPNYSSELNVNALLLGDSALYLCASSQEYQETQYFGPGTRLLVL.

The V gene is TRBV29-1, the J gene TRBJ1-2; D is unresolved. The CDR3 runs to 10 residues. Trimming shortened V by 6 bases and J by 8 bases, and 10 bases separated the two germline ends. Germline V CDR1 and CDR2: SQVTM, ANQGSEA. The CDR3 DNA sequence: TGCAGCGTCGACGGGAACGGCTACACCTTC. It encodes CSVDGNGYTF.

The chain joins TRBV7-3 to TRBJ2-3; no firm D call. The CDR3 runs 12 residues. In germline, CDR1 is SGHTA, CDR2 FQGTGA. Trimming took 5 bases from V and 6 from J, leaving 9 bases between them. The chain's CDR3 is CASSRPDDTQYF. CDR3 DNA sequence: TGTGCCAGCAGCCGCCCAGATGATACGCAGTATTTT.

The chain joins TRBV6-1 to TRBJ1-2, with D maybe TRBD1 (5 bases). Germline CDR1 MNHNS, CDR2 SASEGT. CDR3 length: 14 amino acids. V was trimmed by 7 bases and J by 3 bases, leaving 15 bases between them. The CDR3 region is CASNYQGLDYGYTF. The CDR3, as DNA: TGTGCCAGCAATTATCAGGGATTAGACTATGGCTACACCTTC.

This chain joins TRBV5-5 and TRBJ1-1, with TRBD1 as a possible D gene (6 bases). CDR3 length: 15 amino acids. V gave up 4 bases and J gave up 1 base, with 14 bases separating them. CDR1 is SGHKS, CDR2 YYEKEE, per germline (reference sequence). In nucleotides, the CDR3 is TGTGCCAGCAGCCCTAGACAGGTTTCGAACACTGAAGCTTTCTTT. This codes for CASSPRQVSNTEAFF.

V usage is TRBV27 and J usage is TRBJ1-1; D may be TRBD1 (5 bases). With 6 bases removed from V and 4 bases from J, the gap between germline ends came to 9 bases. The length of the CDR3 is 12 residues. The germline gives CDR1 MNHEY, CDR2 SMNVEV (reference sequence). The CDR3, as DNA: TGTGCCAGCAGGATGCAGGGCACTGAAGCTTTCTTT. This gives the protein CASRMQGTEAFF.

This chain uses TRBV7-2 with TRBJ2-7, with 7 bases aligning to TRBD2. Trimming at V came to 5 bases and at J to 0 bases, leaving 16 bases not matched to a gene. CDR1 and CDR2 (germline): SGHTA, FQGNSA. The CDR3 sequence is 18 residues long. The DNA of the CDR3 is TGTGCCAGCAGCCCCGCCCCCTCGAGCGGGGAGAGCTCCTACGAGCAGTACTTC. As protein: CASSPAPSSGESSYEQYF.

This chain connects TRBV4-3 to TRBJ2-7; possibly TRBD2 for D (6 bases). Germline assignment: CDR1 LGHNA and CDR2 YSLEER. The CDR3 extends over 15 amino acids. The V gene lost 1 base and the J gene lost 5 bases, with 15 bases spanning the gap. The CDR3 here is CASSQVHGGMDEQYF. Written as DNA, the CDR3 is TGCGCCAGCAGCCAAGTTCACGGAGGGATGGACGAGCAGTACTTC.

This chain connects TRBV7-2 to TRBJ2-3; 9 positions agree with TRBD2. The germline V gene encodes CDR1 SGHTA and CDR2 FQGNSA. The V gene end was trimmed by 6 bases and the J gene end by 1 base; junction bases not matched to a gene: 8. This CDR3 comprises 16 residues. CDR3 sequence (DNA): TGTGCCAGCAGTCGCGTCGGCGGGGGGGGCACAGATACGCAGTATTTT. Translated, it gives CASSRVGGGGTDTQYF.

The chain links TRBV19 to TRBJ2-1; TRBD1 matches at 10 bases. The CDR3 is 15 residues long. Germline assignment: CDR1 LNHDA and CDR2 SQIVND (reference sequence). The trim removed 5 bases at V and 4 bases at J, leaving 5 bases unmatched. CDR3 in DNA: TGTGCCAGTAGTCTGCGGGACAGGGGTTACAATGAGCAGTTCTTC. Amino acid sequence: CASSLRDRGYNEQFF.

The chain has TRBV6-6 and TRBJ1-3, with 7 bases aligning to TRBD1. CDR1 is MNHNY, CDR2 SVGAGI, per germline (reference sequence). This CDR3 has 14 residues. V was pared by 8 bases and J by 4 bases, with 8 bases of the junction left unmatched. The chain's CDR3 is CASGARGLGNTIYF. The CDR3 DNA follows: TGTGCCAGCGGGGCAAGGGGGCTCGGAAACACCATATATTTT.

The chain links TRBV6-6 to TRBJ1-6, with D possibly being TRBD1 (5 bases). V was trimmed by 7 bases and J by 7 bases, leaving 11 bases between them. Looked up from germline, CDR1 is MNHNY and CDR2 is SVGAGI (reference sequence). The length of the CDR3 is 13 residues. The CDR3 DNA is TGTGCCAGCACGAACAGGTGGAATTCACCCCTCCACTTT. Its translation: CASTNRWNSPLHF.

The V call is TRBV19, the J call TRBJ2-3, with 8 bases aligning to TRBD2. Germline V gene lookup returns CDR1 LNHDA and CDR2 SQIVND (reference sequence). Losses at the gene ends were 5 bases for V and 0 bases for J; bases not matched to a gene: 7. This CDR3 spans 16 amino acids. CDR3 sequence reads: CASSDVAGLSTDTQYF. The CDR3 DNA is TGTGCCAGTAGTGACGTAGCGGGGTTGAGCACAGATACGCAGTATTTT.

V gene TRBV30 combines with J gene TRBJ1-5; TRBD1 aligns across 8 bases. V dropped 3 bases and J dropped 1; count of bases not matched to a gene: 2. Per the germline V gene, CDR1 is GTSNPN and CDR2 is SVGIG (reference sequence). This CDR3 is built from 14 residues. The CDR3 DNA reads as TGTGCCTGGAGGCAGGGGGCGAGCAATCAGCCCCAGCATTTT. It translates to CAWRQGASNQPQHF.

The chain couples TRBV30 to TRBJ2-2; D uncertain. This CDR3 is 13 amino acids long. The V end lost 2 bases, the J end lost 2 bases, and 6 bases lay between the germline ends. Germline V gene lookup returns CDR1 GTSNPN and CDR2 SVGIG (reference sequence). The CDR3 loop reads CAWSKLNTGELFF. In nucleotides, the CDR3 is TGTGCCTGGAGTAAACTTAACACCGGGGAGCTGTTTTTT.

V gene TRBV9 combines with J gene TRBJ2-7, with D unclear. Per the germline V gene, CDR1 is SGDLS and CDR2 is YYNGEE. V was trimmed by 7 bases and J by 0 bases, leaving 11 bases between them. The CDR3 is made up of 13 amino acids. The CDR3 here is CASAPTISYEQYF. The CDR3 nucleotides are TGTGCCAGCGCCCCCACAATCTCCTACGAGCAGTACTTC.

This chain joins TRBV4-3 and TRBJ1-1; 7 bases map to TRBD1. This CDR3 comprises 13 residues. Germline lookup yields CDR1 LGHNA and CDR2 YSLEER. V shed 0 bases, J shed 13 bases, and the junction held 8 bases outside the gene matches. The CDR3, as DNA: TGCGCCAGCAGCCAAGAAGAGGAACAGGGGATTTTCTTT. This sequence encodes CASSQEEEQGIFF.

This clone was picked up one time. The chain has TRBV13 and TRBJ1-2, with TRBD1 as a possible D gene (6 bases). Trimming removed 0 bases from V and 8 bases from J, with 19 bases in between. The germline V gene encodes CDR1 PRHDT and CDR2 FYEKMQ (reference sequence). This CDR3 spans 16 amino acids. CDR3 nucleotide sequence: TGTGCCAGCAGCTTAGGAGGGGGGGCCCTCGTGAGGGGCTACACCTTC. This encodes CASSLGGGALVRGYTF.